This T cell receptor (beta chain) was observed in a study of blood T cell repertoires in COVID-19. Sequenced by immunoSEQ multiplex PCR; TCRdb stores in-frame clones only, minus some. The sample shows about 180,000 clones, 86% of them seen only once. Recovery meant two consecutive negative NP/OP PCR tests, professional clearance, or resolved symptoms. CDR1 is LGHDT and CDR2 is YNNKEL in the germline V gene (reference sequence). The germline V and J ends were trimmed by 1 base and 5 bases, with 11 bases remaining between them. There are 14 residues in the CDR3. The genes are TRBV3-1 (or the pseudogene TRBV3-2) and TRBJ2-5; D perhaps matches TRBD2 (6 bases). The clonotype originates from a woman in her twenties or thirties who had recovered from COVID-19. The sample was PBMCs or T cells enriched from blood (not recorded which). The CDR3 sequence: CASSQGGVQETQYF. DNA of the CDR3: TGTGCCAGCAGCCAAGGGGGGGTACAGGAGACCCAGTACTTC.